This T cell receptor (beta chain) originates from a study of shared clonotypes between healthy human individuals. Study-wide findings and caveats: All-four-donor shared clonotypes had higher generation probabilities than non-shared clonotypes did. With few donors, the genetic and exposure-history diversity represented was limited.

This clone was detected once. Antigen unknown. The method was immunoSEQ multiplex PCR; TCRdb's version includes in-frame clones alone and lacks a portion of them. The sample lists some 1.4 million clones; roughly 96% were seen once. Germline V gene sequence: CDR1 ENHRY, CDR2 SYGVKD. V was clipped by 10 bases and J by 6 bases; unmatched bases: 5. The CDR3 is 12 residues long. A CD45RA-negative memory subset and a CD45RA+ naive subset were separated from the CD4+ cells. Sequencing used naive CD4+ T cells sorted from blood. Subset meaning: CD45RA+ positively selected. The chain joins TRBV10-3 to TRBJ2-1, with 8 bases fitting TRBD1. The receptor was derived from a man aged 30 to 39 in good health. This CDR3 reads CATGQGGNEQFF. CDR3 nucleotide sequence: TGTGCCACCGGACAGGGAGGCAATGAGCAGTTCTTC.